This TCR beta chain was observed in a study of CD8 T cells in ankylosing spondylitis. The study, taken as a whole, reports: Apparently characteristic of ankylosing spondylitis blood was a TCR beta motif (about 8 highly homologous variants).

The V segment lost 7 bases and the J segment 4 bases; nucleotides outside the gene matches: 9. The germline V gene encodes CDR1 SQVTM and CDR2 ANQGSEA. The CDR3 is 14 residues long. This clonotype has more than one count but fewer than ten. The antigen is undetermined. Via MiXCR, TCRdb re-called the 5' RACE reads, giving one row per CDR3 protein. Of about 700,000 distinct CDR3 sequences listed, under 20% are singletons. The sequenced sample was blood, either unsorted or a sorted T cell fraction (not recorded which). This clonotype was obtained from a male donor with ankylosing spondylitis. This chain links TRBV29-1 with TRBJ2-1; 8 bases align to TRBD1. CDR3 bases: TGCAGCGCCGCCGGGACAGGAGCTTACAATGAGCAGTTCTTC. Its translation: CSAAGTGAYNEQFF.